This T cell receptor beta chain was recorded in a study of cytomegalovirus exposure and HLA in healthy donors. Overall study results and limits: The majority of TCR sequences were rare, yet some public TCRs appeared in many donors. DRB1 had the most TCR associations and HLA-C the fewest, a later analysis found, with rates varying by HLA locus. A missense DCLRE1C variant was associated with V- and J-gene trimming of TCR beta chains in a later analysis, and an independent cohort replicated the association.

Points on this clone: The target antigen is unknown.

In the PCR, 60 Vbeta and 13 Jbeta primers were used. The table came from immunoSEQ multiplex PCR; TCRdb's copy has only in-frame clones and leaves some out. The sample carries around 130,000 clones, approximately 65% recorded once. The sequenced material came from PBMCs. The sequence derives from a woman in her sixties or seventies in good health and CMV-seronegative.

CDR3 loop: CASRGNTGVGEQFF. The CDR3 DNA reads as TGTGCCAGCAGGGGGAACACAGGGGTAGGAGAGCAGTTCTTC. The genes are TRBV28 and TRBJ2-1; the match to TRBD1 covers 7 bases. CDR1 and CDR2 from the germline V gene are MDHEN and SYDVKM. V shed 6 bases, J shed 10 bases, and the junction held 12 bases outside the gene matches. The CDR3 is 14 residues long.